This T cell receptor (beta chain) is from a study of cytomegalovirus exposure and HLA in healthy donors. The PCR employed 60 Vbeta primers together with 13 Jbeta primers. Profiled with immunoSEQ multiplex PCR; TCRdb holds only in-frame clones, not every one. This sample carries 150,000 to 200,000 clones, about four fifths of them seen once, and the ten largest clones take more than 8%. Overall study results and limits: Excluded: some indistinguishable V segments such as TRBV6-2 and TRBV6-3. Across HLA loci, a later analysis found differing TCR association rates, with DRB1 most and HLA-C fewest. The investigators catalogued 160 or so TCR beta chains as cytomegalovirus-associated.

Remarks on this clone: Its antigen is undetermined.

The CDR3 sequence is 14 residues long. V was pared by 0 bases and J by 4 bases, with 7 bases between. The germline CDR1 and CDR2 sequences are SGHTA and FQGNSA. This chain links TRBV7-2 with TRBJ1-3; D unresolved. This TCR was recovered from a male donor in good health and CMV-seropositive. Sequences were obtained from PBMCs. This CDR3 is CASSLAWQGNTIYF. DNA for the CDR3: TGTGCCAGCAGCTTAGCTTGGCAGGGAAACACCATATATTTT. Full variable domain (remainder filled in from reference TRBV7-2 and TRBJ1-3): GAGVSQSPSNKVTEKGKDVELRCDPISGHTALYWYRQSLGQGLEFLIYFQGNSAPDKSGLPSDRFSAERTGGSVSTLTIQRTQQEDSAVYLCASSLAWQGNTIYFGEGSWLTVV.